This T cell receptor beta chain comes out of a study of cytomegalovirus exposure and HLA in healthy donors. Study observations and caveats: A missense variant in DCLRE1C was later tied to TCR beta V- and J-gene trimming.

This CDR3 contains 13 residues. CDR1 SQVTM and CDR2 ANQGSEA come from the germline V gene. V gave up 5 bases and J gave up 9 bases, with 20 bases separating them. A word on this clone: Its cognate antigen is unknown.

The donors were healthy bone marrow donors. This PCR relied on a set of 60 Vbeta primers and 13 Jbeta primers. This table comes from immunoSEQ multiplex PCR, and its TCRdb copy is limited to in-frame clones, with some not included. The sample contains 150,000 to 200,000 clones, roughly 78% of which appear only once. Sequences were obtained from PBMCs. The chain links TRBV29-1 to TRBJ2-7, with D perhaps TRBD2 (6 bases). The origin of this receptor is a woman aged 45-60 years in good health and CMV-seropositive. CDR3 nucleotide sequence: TGCAGCGTTTACCGGGACTTCAATTCGGGGCAGTACTTC. It is translated as CSVYRDFNSGQYF.